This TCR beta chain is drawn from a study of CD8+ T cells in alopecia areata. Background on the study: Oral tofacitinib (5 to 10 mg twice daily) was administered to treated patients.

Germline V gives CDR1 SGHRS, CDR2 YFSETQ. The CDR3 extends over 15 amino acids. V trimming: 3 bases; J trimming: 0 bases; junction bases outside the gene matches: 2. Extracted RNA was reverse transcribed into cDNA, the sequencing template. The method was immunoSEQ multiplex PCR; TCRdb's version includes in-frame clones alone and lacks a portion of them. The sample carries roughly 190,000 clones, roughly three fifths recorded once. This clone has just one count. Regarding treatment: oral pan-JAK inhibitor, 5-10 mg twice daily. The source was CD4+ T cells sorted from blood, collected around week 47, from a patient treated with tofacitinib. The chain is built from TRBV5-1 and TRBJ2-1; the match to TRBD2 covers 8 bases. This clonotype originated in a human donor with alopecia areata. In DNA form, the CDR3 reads TGCGCCAGCAGCTCGGCGGGGGGCTCCTACAATGAGCAGTTCTTC. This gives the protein CASSSAGGSYNEQFF.